The next 31 T cell receptor beta chains were all read from a single sample in a study of T cell repertoires in cytomegalovirus infection (dated by TCRdb to about 2019). Instrument used: Illumina HiSeq 1500. In-frame beta chains were kept once TCRdb had trimmed the public reads at Q25 with fastp and called clones with MiXCR. Every distinct CDR3 protein forms one entry, paired with its most common genes and DNA. In all, the sample holds around 100,000 distinct CDR3 sequences, and 23% of those were seen once. The ten most abundant clones make up approximately 40% of the sample. Sequences were obtained from CD8+ T cells from PBMCs. Receptors originate from a human donor in good health (CMV status not recorded). Some clones in this sample may be carry-over from other donors' samples.

This clonotype came up many times. The chain has TRBV20-1 and TRBJ2-5, with D possibly being TRBD2 (7 bases). The CDR3 has 14 amino acids. V was trimmed by 5 bases and J by 5 bases, leaving 18 bases between them. Germline values: CDR1 DFQATT, CDR2 SNEGSKA (reference sequence). The CDR3 here is CSAGFSAGAETQYF. CDR3 bases: TGCAGTGCTGGCTTTTCGGCGGGGGCGGAGACCCAGTACTTC.

The chain joins TRBV20-1 to TRBJ1-1, with a possible D match to TRBD1 (6 bases). The CDR3 is made up of 14 amino acids. Germline V CDR1 and CDR2: DFQATT, SNEGSKA (reference sequence). Trimming pared 0 bases from V and 3 bases from J, leaving 11 bases between. The CDR3 protein is CSARDLYRDTEAFF. The CDR3 nucleotides are TGCAGTGCTAGAGATTTGTACAGGGACACTGAAGCTTTCTTT.

The chain recombines TRBV20-1 with TRBJ2-2; the D is unclear. Looked up from germline, CDR1 is DFQATT and CDR2 is SNEGSKA (reference sequence). The CDR3 consists of 12 residues. Trimming shortened V by 5 bases and J by 6 bases, and 10 bases separated the two germline ends. CDR3 DNA: TGCAGTGCTGCACCCCCCCCCGGGGAGCTGTTTTTT. Translation: CSAAPPPGELFF.

In this sample, this clonotype turned up a few times. V and J are TRBV7-8 and TRBJ2-7, with D maybe TRBD1 (6 bases). This CDR3 is 13 amino acids long. Germline V lookup: CDR1 SGHVS, CDR2 FQNEAQ. Trimming left V 4 bases short and J 3 bases short, with 10 bases between. CDR3 sequence: CASSSRGNYEQYF. The CDR3 nucleotides are TGTGCCAGCAGCTCCAGGGGAAACTACGAGCAGTACTTC.

V and J are TRBV7-9 and TRBJ2-7, with D unresolved. Trimming removed 1 base at V and 5 bases at J, with 12 bases between. Germline loops: CDR1 SEHNR, CDR2 FQNEAQ (reference sequence). The CDR3 is made up of 14 amino acids. CDR3 bases: TGTGCCAGCAGCTTAGGAGCCGGCACGGACGAGCAGTACTTC. Translated, it gives CASSLGAGTDEQYF.

This clonotype came up a few times. V gene TRBV6-2 or TRBV6-3 combines with J gene TRBJ1-1, with D unclear. CDR1 is MNHEY and CDR2 is SVGEGT in the germline V gene. The CDR3 loop spans 13 amino acids. V was trimmed by 4 bases and J by 5 bases, leaving 11 bases between them. The CDR3 nucleotides are TGTGCCAGCAGTTCCGGAGGGTTGACTGAAGCTTTCTTT. Encoded protein: CASSSGGLTEAFF.

This clonotype was recorded many times. CDR3 sequence reads: CASSFDRANEKLFF. CDR3 nucleotide sequence: TGTGCCAGCAGTTTCGACAGGGCGAATGAAAAACTGTTTTTT. This chain uses TRBV28 with TRBJ1-4; TRBD1 agrees at 7 bases. V gave up 3 bases and J gave up 5 bases; unmatched junction bases: 3. Germline values: CDR1 MDHEN, CDR2 SYDVKM. The CDR3 has 14 residues.

This clonotype was seen repeatedly, ten times or more. V gene TRBV12-3 or TRBV12-4 combines with J gene TRBJ1-2; tentatively, D is TRBD1 (5 bases). The germline V and J ends were trimmed by 5 bases and 7 bases, with 14 bases remaining between them. The CDR3 runs to 13 residues. CDR3 region: CASSEIGEGGYTF. The CDR3, as DNA: TGTGCCAGCAGTGAGATAGGGGAGGGTGGCTACACCTTC.

This clonotype appeared a few times. This chain uses TRBV11-2 with TRBJ2-5; 9 positions agree with TRBD2. The V and J ends lost 1 base and 5 bases, in that order; junction bases with no gene match: 11. The CDR3 length is 17 residues. CDR1 and CDR2 (germline): SGHAT, FQNNGV. The chain's CDR3 is CASSLGGLARSWETQYF. CDR3 bases: TGTGCCAGCAGCTTAGGCGGACTAGCGCGTAGCTGGGAGACCCAGTACTTC.

This clonotype was counted ten times or more. The chain couples TRBV3-1 to TRBJ1-1; D unclear. Trimming left V 0 bases short and J 4 bases short, with 9 bases between. The CDR3 loop spans 14 amino acids. Looked up from germline, CDR1 is LGHDT and CDR2 is YNNKEL (reference sequence). The CDR3 is CASSQDNGPTEAFF. Here the CDR3 DNA reads TGTGCCAGCAGCCAAGATAATGGGCCCACTGAAGCTTTCTTT.

This chain links TRBV12-3 or TRBV12-4 with TRBJ2-7, with 12 bases matching TRBD1. The length of the CDR3 is 20 residues. The ends lost 6 bases at V and 6 bases at J; junction bases unmatched: 24. CDR3 DNA sequence: TGTGCCAGCAGGGCGACCCCTACCCGGGACAGGGGGCTGTCAGGGGGCGAGCAGTACTTC. This translates into CASRATPTRDRGLSGGEQYF.

This clonotype showed up many times. The genes are TRBV7-6 and TRBJ2-1; unclear D gene. The germline CDR1 and CDR2 sequences are SGHVS and FNYEAQ. Trimming cost V 1 base and J 2 bases, with 12 bases left between them. The CDR3 is made up of 16 amino acids. The CDR3 DNA follows: TGTGCCAGCAGCTTAGGCCAGGAAACTACCTACAATGAGCAGTTCTTC. Translated: CASSLGQETTYNEQFF. The full variable domain, rest sourced from reference TRBV7-6 and TRBJ2-1, is GAGVSQSPRYKVTKRGQDVALRCDPISGHVSLYWYRQALGQGPEFLTYFNYEAQQDKSGLPNDRFSAERPEGSISTLTIQRTEQRDSAMYRCASSLGQETTYNEQFFGPGTRLTVL.

This clonotype was seen repeatedly, ten times or more. The rearrangement uses TRBV5-1 and TRBJ2-7; TRBD2 might be the D (5 bases). The CDR3 has 16 amino acids. V was trimmed by 7 bases and J by 1 base, leaving 21 bases between them. Germline lookup yields CDR1 SGHRS and CDR2 YFSETQ. Here the CDR3 reads CASSSGLDGSSYEQYF. The CDR3 DNA sequence: TGCGCCAGCTCCAGTGGACTCGACGGCAGTTCCTACGAGCAGTACTTC. Based on the CDR3 plus reference TRBV5-1 and TRBJ2-7, the full variable domain is KAGVTQTPRYLIKTRGQQVTLSCSPISGHRSVSWYQQTPGQGLQFLFEYFSETQRNKGNFPGRFSGRQFSNSRSEMNVSTLELGDSALYLCASSSGLDGSSYEQYFGPGTRLTVT.

The chain combines TRBV7-9 with TRBJ2-2; D may be TRBD1 or TRBD2 (5 bases each). Germline CDR1 is SEHNR and CDR2 is FQNEAQ (reference sequence). The CDR3 runs to 14 residues. Deletions cut 4 bases from V and 4 bases from J, with 10 bases between. The CDR3 is CASSSGAITGELFF. Written as DNA, the CDR3 is TGTGCCAGCAGCTCCGGGGCGATCACCGGGGAGCTGTTTTTT.

In nucleotides, the CDR3 is TGCGCCAGCAGCTTGGTGTTCCACAGGGCAAGCTCCTACAATGAGCAGTTCTTC. This gives the protein CASSLVFHRASSYNEQFF. The rearrangement joins TRBV5-1 to TRBJ2-1, with D perhaps TRBD1 (6 bases). The germline gives CDR1 SGHRS, CDR2 YFSETQ. The CDR3 spans 18 residues. V was cut by 0 bases and J by 0 bases, with 16 bases left in between.

This clonotype appeared many times. This chain uses TRBV4-2 with TRBJ1-2, with TRBD1 matching 7 bases. Germline lookup yields CDR1 LGHNA and CDR2 YNFKEQ. Trimming took 1 base from V and 3 from J; bases not matched to a gene: 8. This CDR3 contains 16 residues. CDR3 region: CASSQGHDRDHYGYTF. DNA of the CDR3: TGTGCCAGCAGCCAAGGCCACGACAGGGATCACTATGGCTACACCTTC.

The CDR3 DNA follows: TGTGCCAGCAGTCCATCGATTGGGGCGGGGGCGGGCGAGCAGTACTTC. This codes for CASSPSIGAGAGEQYF. The chain links TRBV27 to TRBJ2-7, with D tentatively TRBD2 (7 bases). The V end was cut by 5 bases, the J end by 6 bases, with 23 bases between. This CDR3 region has 16 residues. CDR1 is MNHEY and CDR2 is SMNVEV in the germline V gene (reference sequence).

The rearrangement links TRBV29-1 to TRBJ2-7, with TRBD2 identical over 7 bases. This CDR3 is built from 13 residues. V was pared by 2 bases and J by 6 bases, with 7 bases of the junction left unmatched. Germline CDR1 SQVTM, CDR2 ANQGSEA. Written as DNA, the CDR3 is TGCAGCGTTGAACGGGAGGTTGGGGTCGAGCAGTACTTC. It is translated as CSVEREVGVEQYF.

This clonotype showed up just once. V and J are TRBV14 and TRBJ1-1, with D possibly TRBD1 on 5 matching bases. Germline V CDR1 and CDR2: SGHDN, FVKESK. Trimming took off 3 bases at V and 5 bases at J, with 16 bases between the two ends. There are 15 residues in the CDR3. The CDR3 is CASSQLMGRRTEAFF. The CDR3 bases are TGTGCCAGCAGCCAGCTGATGGGACGACGGACTGAAGCTTTCTTT.

This clonotype was seen a few times. J is TRBJ1-1 and V is TRBV19; possibly TRBD1 for D (5 bases). This CDR3 is 13 amino acids long. Trimming shortened V by 3 bases and J by 8 bases, and 13 bases separated the two germline ends. Germline CDR1 LNHDA, CDR2 SQIVND (reference sequence). The CDR3, as DNA: TGTGCCAGTAGTATGACAGACGGCGGCGAAGCTTTCTTT. Translation gives CASSMTDGGEAFF.

This clonotype was seen repeatedly, ten times or more. This rearrangement joins TRBV7-8 to TRBJ2-1; 15 nucleotides agree with TRBD2. Per germline, CDR1 SGHVS and CDR2 FQNEAQ. The CDR3 length is 15 residues. The V segment lost 5 bases and the J segment 7 bases; nucleotides outside the gene matches: 3. This chain's CDR3 is CASSPGTSGGNEQFF. DNA for the CDR3: TGTGCCAGCAGCCCGGGGACTAGCGGGGGGAATGAGCAGTTCTTC.

Ten or more counts support this clonotype. The chain couples TRBV14 to TRBJ2-7; D gene unclear. V dropped 0 bases and J dropped 5 bases, with 8 bases sitting between them. CDR1 is SGHDN and CDR2 is FVKESK in the germline V gene. The CDR3 consists of 13 residues. The CDR3, as DNA: TGTGCCAGCAGCCAAGATAGCCCCCACGAGCAGTACTTC. Its protein product is CASSQDSPHEQYF.

This sequence joins TRBV7-9 and TRBJ2-5, with 11 bases aligning to TRBD1. The V gene's germline CDR1 is SEHNR and CDR2 FQNEAQ (reference sequence). The CDR3 contains 16 residues. With 3 bases clipped from V and 5 bases from J, the junction kept 8 bases outside the gene matches. The CDR3 nucleotides read TGTGCCAGCAGCTTGGACAGGGGGCGCGGAATGGAGACCCAGTACTTC. This encodes CASSLDRGRGMETQYF.

This clonotype was seen a few times. J is TRBJ2-3 and V is TRBV7-9; TRBD1 agrees at 7 bases. The CDR3 length is 12 residues. CDR1 and CDR2 (germline): SEHNR, FQNEAQ (reference sequence). The junction had 4 bases not matched to a gene; V was cut back by 6 bases and J by 7 bases. The CDR3 region is CASRPTGNTQYF. CDR3 DNA: TGTGCCAGCAGGCCGACAGGGAATACGCAGTATTTT.

V is TRBV4-1 and J is TRBJ2-6; D remains unclear. V was pared by 1 base and J by 0 bases, with 13 bases between. Germline V gives CDR1 MGHRA, CDR2 YSYEKL. This CDR3 is built from 18 residues. CDR3 in amino acids: CASSQAFVWLSGANVLTF. CDR3 sequence (DNA): TGCGCCAGCAGCCAAGCGTTTGTCTGGCTCTCTGGGGCCAACGTCCTGACTTTC.

This clonotype was observed a few times. The chain links TRBV5-6 to TRBJ2-7; 12 nucleotides match TRBD2. Per the germline V gene, CDR1 is SGHDT and CDR2 is YYEEEE. This CDR3 spans 15 amino acids. Unmatched junction bases numbered 3, after V lost 4 bases and J lost 1 base. CDR3 DNA sequence: TGTGCCAGCAGCGAAGGGACTAGCGGGTCCTACGAGCAGTACTTC. This sequence encodes CASSEGTSGSYEQYF.

The chain carries TRBV11-2 and TRBJ1-5, with unresolved D. The germline V and J ends were trimmed by 1 base and 1 base, with 11 bases remaining between them. CDR3 length: 16 residues. Germline V CDR1 and CDR2: SGHAT, FQNNGV. The CDR3 coding sequence is TGTGCCAGCAGCTTAGGCGGATACGGAAGCAATCAGCCCCAGCATTTT. Amino acids: CASSLGGYGSNQPQHF.

This clonotype appeared a few times. The V gene is TRBV19, the J gene TRBJ2-1; 8 nucleotides line up with TRBD2. The germline gives CDR1 LNHDA, CDR2 SQIVND (reference sequence). This CDR3 has 13 amino acids. V trimming: 6 bases; J trimming: 7 bases; junction bases outside the gene matches: 5. CDR3 nucleotides: TGTGCCAGTAGCGGGAGGGCCGCTAATGAGCAGTTCTTC. This codes for CASSGRAANEQFF.

The chain's CDR3 is CASSEGHRGRNTIYF. DNA for the CDR3: TGTGCCAGCAGTGAAGGTCACAGGGGGCGAAACACCATATATTTT. The rearrangement joins TRBV25-1 to TRBJ1-3; 9 bases fit TRBD1. The CDR3 spans 15 residues. Germline loops: CDR1 MGHDK, CDR2 SYGVNS. Trimming took 2 bases from V and 5 from J; bases not matched to a gene: 4. The full variable domain, in which reference TRBV25-1 and TRBJ1-3 provide the parts outside the CDR3, is EADIYQTPRYLVIGTGKKITLECSQTMGHDKMYWYQQDPGMELHLIHYSYGVNSTEKGDLSSESTVSRIRTEHFPLTLESARPSHTSQYLCASSEGHRGRNTIYFGEGSWLTVV.

This clonotype was observed at least ten times. The chain is built from TRBV6-6 and TRBJ2-1; tentative D call: TRBD2 (6 bases). Germline-derived CDR1 and CDR2 are MNHNY and SVGAGI (reference sequence). V gave up 2 bases and J gave up 5 bases, with 22 bases separating them. This CDR3 region has 18 residues. The CDR3, as DNA: TGTGCCAGCAGTTACGTGGTAGCGGAGGGAGAATCCCACAATGAGCAGTTCTTC. This sequence encodes CASSYVVAEGESHNEQFF.

V is TRBV29-1 and J is TRBJ1-5, with no clear D. The CDR3 length is 13 residues. The V end was cut by 8 bases, the J end by 3 bases, with 14 bases between. The germline CDR1 and CDR2 sequences are SQVTM and ANQGSEA. Here the CDR3 reads CSLGSEFNQPQHF. CDR3 nucleotides: TGCAGCCTTGGATCAGAGTTCAATCAGCCCCAGCATTTT.